The subject of this entry is one T cell receptor (beta chain). The antigen is not known. The data are from a study of blood T cells in healthy people across ages. Using a J-beta primer mix together with a sample-barcoded 5' primer, a second PCR was run for about 7 to 12 cycles. TCRdb reprocessed the 5' RACE reads with MiXCR, giving one entry per CDR3 protein. The sample includes roughly 2 million distinct CDR3 sequences, 49% of them seen just once. Study-wide findings and caveats: Using unsorted PBMCs precluded a conclusive naive versus antigen-experienced comparison. Diversity figures derived from one million T cells were judged to underestimate the true value.

Germline V gene sequence: CDR1 ENHRY, CDR2 SYGVKD. V gave up 3 bases and J gave up 4 bases; unmatched junction bases: 13. The CDR3 spans 17 residues. J is TRBJ2-5 and V is TRBV10-3, with 8 bases matching TRBD1. What was sequenced was blood. The source is a woman in her thirties or forties in good health. DNA for the CDR3: TGTGCCATCAGTGATCCTTCGACAGGGGTAACGGGAGAGACCCAGTACTTC. It codes for CAISDPSTGVTGETQYF.